Below are 10 T cell receptor beta chains sequenced from a single sample in a study of somatic mutations in cytotoxic T cells in rheumatoid arthritis. Here immunoSEQ multiplex PCR was the method, and the copy in TCRdb shows in-frame clones only, minus some. The table has about 10,000 clones, around 85% seen once. The sequenced sample was CD8+ T cells sorted from blood. Every receptor here comes from an adult with rheumatoid arthritis.

The rearrangement joins TRBV7-9 to TRBJ2-5; tentative D call: TRBD2 (5 bases). In germline, CDR1 is SEHNR, CDR2 FQNEAQ (reference sequence). V lost 5 bases, J lost 1 base, and 11 bases lay in between. The CDR3 is 14 residues long. The CDR3 sequence is CASSPRDIQETQYF. DNA of the CDR3: TGTGCCAGCAGCCCGAGGGATATCCAAGAGACCCAGTACTTC.

V gene TRBV6-5 combines with J gene TRBJ1-5; perhaps TRBD1 as D (5 bases). V was trimmed by 3 bases and J by 0 bases, leaving 9 bases between them. Germline values: CDR1 MNHEY, CDR2 SVGAGI. The length of the CDR3 is 15 residues. CDR3 bases: TGTGCCAGCAGTTATGACAGCTATAGCAATCAGCCCCAGCATTTT. The encoded protein is CASSYDSYSNQPQHF.

The V and J genes are TRBV9 and TRBJ1-2; 9 nucleotides line up with TRBD1. The trim removed 4 bases at V and 4 bases at J, leaving 8 bases unmatched. This CDR3 region has 15 residues. Per the germline V gene, CDR1 is SGDLS and CDR2 is YYNGEE. CDR3 protein: CASSYDLTGGYGYTF. CDR3 DNA sequence: TGTGCCAGCAGCTACGACTTGACAGGGGGCTATGGCTACACCTTC. The entire variable domain, with the rest obtained from reference TRBV9 and TRBJ1-2, is as follows: DSGVTQTPKHLITATGQRVTLRCSPRSGDLSVYWYQQSLDQGLQFLIQYYNGEERAKGNILERFSAQQFPDLHSELNLSSLELGDSALYFCASSYDLTGGYGYTFGSGTRLTVV.

This clone appeared a few times. The chain couples TRBV7-9 to TRBJ2-7, with TRBD1 matching 10 bases. In germline, CDR1 is SEHNR, CDR2 FQNEAQ (reference sequence). V lost 8 bases and J lost 5; bases outside the gene matches: 6. The CDR3 sequence is 13 residues long. The CDR3: CASRTGGVDEQYF. DNA for the CDR3: TGTGCCAGCCGGACAGGGGGGGTTGACGAGCAGTACTTC.

This sequence joins TRBV7-9 and TRBJ2-5; either TRBD1 or TRBD2 may fit D (5 bases each). CDR3 length: 14 amino acids. CDR1 is SEHNR, CDR2 FQNEAQ, per germline (reference sequence). V lost 2 bases and J lost 5, with 12 bases in between. This CDR3 reads CASSLSGRDETQYF. In DNA, the CDR3 is TGTGCCAGCAGCTTAAGCGGCAGGGACGAGACCCAGTACTTC.

The J gene is TRBJ1-1, the V gene TRBV9; 7 nucleotides align to TRBD1. This CDR3 is 13 amino acids long. J lost 6 bases, V lost 0 bases, and 2 bases had no gene match. Germline CDR1 reads SGDLS; CDR2 reads YYNGEE. CDR3 amino acids: CASSVEGAAEAFF. CDR3 nucleotides: TGTGCCAGCAGCGTAGAGGGGGCAGCTGAAGCTTTCTTT.

This chain connects TRBV7-9 to TRBJ2-5; D gene uncertain. Germline CDR1 is SEHNR and CDR2 is FQNEAQ (reference sequence). This CDR3 region has 12 residues. The V and J ends lost 6 bases and 12 bases respectively, with 17 bases between them. CDR3 sequence (DNA): TGTGCCAGCAGTTTGGGCCCTTACGCGGAGTACTTC. Translating it yields CASSLGPYAEYF.

Notes on this clone: The same CDR3 is also encoded by other DNA sequences in this sample. The chain combines TRBV6-4 with TRBJ1-1; D remains unclear. Germline CDR1 reads MRHNA; CDR2 reads SNTAGT. This CDR3 is 13 amino acids long. Trimming took 0 bases from V and 5 from J, leaving 7 bases between them. CDR3 sequence reads: CASSDSAVTEAFF. DNA of the CDR3: TGTGCCAGCAGTGACTCGGCAGTGACTGAAGCTTTCTTT.

This clone showed up just a few times. V and J are TRBV29-1 and TRBJ1-1; 8 positions match TRBD1. The CDR3 contains 13 residues. Germline V gene data show CDR1 as SQVTM and CDR2 as ANQGSEA. Unmatched junction bases numbered 7, after V lost 7 bases and J lost 3 bases. Here the CDR3 reads CSAWTGRDTEAFF. The DNA for the CDR3 is TGCAGCGCCTGGACAGGGCGGGACACTGAAGCTTTCTTT.

This sequence joins TRBV7-9 and TRBJ2-7; 13 nucleotides agree with TRBD2. Germline V gives CDR1 SEHNR, CDR2 FQNEAQ (reference sequence). The CDR3 contains 16 residues. The trim removed 5 bases at V and 5 bases at J, leaving 9 bases unmatched. The CDR3 reads CASSRTSGSLVNEQYF. CDR3 DNA sequence: TGTGCCAGCAGCAGGACTAGCGGGAGTCTGGTCAACGAGCAGTACTTC.